The rows below give T cell receptor beta chains drawn from one sample of a study of blood T cell repertoires in COVID-19. TCRdb keeps only in-frame clones here, not all; method: immunoSEQ multiplex PCR. The sample includes a few hundred thousand clones, around 83% of them seen just once. The sequenced sample consisted of peripheral blood. Receptor source: a woman aged 45-59 years with acute or convalescent COVID-19. CDR3s include the opening cysteine and the closing phenylalanine or tryptophan. The order of the fields is D gene, J gene, CDR3 length, V gene, clone size, CDR3 protein, CDR3 DNA. D genes are given only for firm matches. Expanded clones get a size class; other rows say once, few or many, or leave the size out.

d_gene: NA
j_gene: TRBJ2-3
len: 16
v_gene: TRBV6-1
abundance: NA
CDR3aa: CASSENVFSSTDTQYF
CDR3nt: TGTGCCAGCAGTGAAAATGTATTTTCTAGCACAGATACGCAGTATTTT

d_gene: TRBD2
j_gene: TRBJ2-3
len: 18
v_gene: TRBV9
abundance: NA
CDR3aa: CASSAGLAGPPSPDTQYF
CDR3nt: TGTGCCAGCAGCGCGGGACTAGCGGGACCCCCTTCACCTGATACGCAGTATTTT

d_gene: NA
j_gene: TRBJ1-1
len: 15
v_gene: TRBV7-9
abundance: once
CDR3aa: CASSARVRGNTEAFF
CDR3nt: TGTGCCAGCAGTGCTCGGGTCAGGGGCAACACTGAAGCTTTCTTT

d_gene: NA
j_gene: TRBJ1-6
len: 12
v_gene: TRBV7-9
abundance: NA
CDR3aa: CASSLDSSPLHF
CDR3nt: TGTGCCAGCAGCTTAGATTCCAGTCCCCTCCACTTT

d_gene: NA
j_gene: TRBJ2-2
len: 13
v_gene: TRBV9
abundance: NA
CDR3aa: CASSPRLVGELFF
CDR3nt: TGTGCCAGCAGCCCACGACTGGTCGGGGAGCTGTTTTTT

d_gene: TRBD1
j_gene: TRBJ2-1
len: 11
v_gene: TRBV7-2
abundance: NA
CDR3aa: CASSSGQREFF
CDR3nt: TGTGCCAGCAGCTCGGGACAGAGGGAGTTCTTC

d_gene: TRBD1
j_gene: TRBJ1-1
len: 13
v_gene: TRBV11-2
abundance: many
CDR3aa: CASSSGQGTEAFF
CDR3nt: TGTGCCAGCAGCTCGGGACAGGGGACTGAAGCTTTCTTT

d_gene: NA
j_gene: TRBJ2-7
len: 13
v_gene: TRBV4-3
abundance: NA
CDR3aa: CASSLGTGFEQYF
CDR3nt: TGCGCCAGCAGCCTGGGAACAGGGTTCGAGCAGTACTTC

d_gene: NA
j_gene: TRBJ2-5
len: 12
v_gene: TRBV10-2
abundance: NA
CDR3aa: CASKDSQETQYF
CDR3nt: TGCGCCAGCAAGGACAGCCAAGAGACCCAGTACTTC

d_gene: NA
j_gene: TRBJ1-4
len: 14
v_gene: TRBV20-1
abundance: NA
CDR3aa: CSASSAESNEKLFF
CDR3nt: TGCAGTGCTAGTTCGGCGGAGAGTAATGAAAAACTGTTTTTT

d_gene: NA
j_gene: TRBJ1-2
len: 11
v_gene: TRBV28
abundance: NA
CDR3aa: CASSQDSGYTF
CDR3nt: TGTGCCAGCAGTCAAGACTCTGGCTACACCTTC

d_gene: TRBD1
j_gene: TRBJ1-1
len: 15
v_gene: TRBV3-1/TRBV3-2
abundance: NA
CDR3aa: CASSFSYPRGTEAFF
CDR3nt: TGTGCCAGCAGCTTTTCATACCCCAGGGGGACTGAAGCTTTCTTT

d_gene: NA
j_gene: TRBJ2-5
len: 13
v_gene: TRBV18
abundance: NA
CDR3aa: CASSPGSKETQYF
CDR3nt: TGTGCCAGCTCACCAGGTAGTAAAGAGACCCAGTACTTC

d_gene: NA
j_gene: TRBJ2-5
len: 17
v_gene: TRBV21-1
abundance: NA
CDR3aa: CASSKVQAGTSQETQYF
CDR3nt: TGTGCCAGCAGCAAAGTCCAAGCCGGGACTAGTCAAGAGACCCAGTACTTC

d_gene: TRBD2
j_gene: TRBJ2-5
len: 15
v_gene: TRBV19
abundance: NA
CDR3aa: CATSRGFGLGETQYF
CDR3nt: TGTGCCACCTCCCGCGGGTTCGGACTAGGAGAGACCCAGTACTTC

d_gene: NA
j_gene: TRBJ2-1
len: 13
v_gene: TRBV24-1
abundance: NA
CDR3aa: CATSDFIGNEQFF
CDR3nt: TGTGCCACCAGTGATTTCATCGGCAATGAGCAGTTCTTC

d_gene: TRBD1
j_gene: TRBJ1-2
len: 15
v_gene: TRBV19
abundance: NA
CDR3aa: CASSSQGVANYGYTF
CDR3nt: TGTGCCAGTAGTAGCCAGGGGGTCGCTAACTATGGCTACACCTTC

d_gene: NA
j_gene: TRBJ2-2
len: 14
v_gene: TRBV4-3
abundance: NA
CDR3aa: CASSRGEGSGELFF
CDR3nt: TGCGCCAGCAGCCGGGGAGAGGGCTCGGGGGAGCTGTTTTTT

d_gene: NA
j_gene: TRBJ2-7
len: 14
v_gene: TRBV27
abundance: NA
CDR3aa: CASSTGDFSYEQYF
CDR3nt: TGTGCCAGCAGTACTGGGGACTTCTCCTACGAGCAGTACTTC

d_gene: TRBD1
j_gene: TRBJ1-6
len: 14
v_gene: TRBV3-1/TRBV3-2
abundance: NA
CDR3aa: CASSLGTANSPLHF
CDR3nt: TGTGCCAGCAGTCTAGGGACAGCTAATTCACCCCTCCACTTT

d_gene: NA
j_gene: TRBJ1-2
len: 14
v_gene: TRBV19
abundance: NA
CDR3aa: CASSIDLGGVGYTF
CDR3nt: TGTGCCAGTAGTATAGATCTGGGGGGAGTTGGCTACACCTTC

d_gene: NA
j_gene: TRBJ1-6
len: 13
v_gene: TRBV4-2
abundance: NA
CDR3aa: CASSQGANSPLHF
CDR3nt: TGTGCCAGCAGCCAGGGGGCTAATTCACCCCTCCACTTT

d_gene: NA
j_gene: TRBJ1-3
len: 15
v_gene: TRBV30
abundance: NA
CDR3aa: CAWSWGQGAGNTIYF
CDR3nt: TGTGCCTGGAGTTGGGGGCAGGGCGCTGGAAACACCATATATTTT

d_gene: NA
j_gene: TRBJ1-4
len: 13
v_gene: TRBV19
abundance: NA
CDR3aa: CASSKGEGEKLFF
CDR3nt: TGTGCCAGTAGTAAGGGGGAGGGCGAAAAACTGTTTTTT

d_gene: TRBD2
j_gene: TRBJ2-1
len: 15
v_gene: TRBV7-6
abundance: few
CDR3aa: CASSPAGGLRNEQFF
CDR3nt: TGTGCCAGCAGCCCGGCGGGAGGGCTTCGCAATGAGCAGTTCTTC

d_gene: NA
j_gene: TRBJ2-5
len: 15
v_gene: TRBV18
abundance: NA
CDR3aa: CASSQSTEDVETQYF
CDR3nt: TGTGCCAGCTCACAGTCGACAGAGGATGTGGAGACCCAGTACTTC

d_gene: TRBD1
j_gene: TRBJ2-1
len: 15
v_gene: TRBV2
abundance: NA
CDR3aa: CASSSQGASYNEQFF
CDR3nt: TGTGCCAGCAGTAGCCAGGGGGCTTCCTACAATGAGCAGTTCTTC

d_gene: TRBD2
j_gene: TRBJ2-1
len: 15
v_gene: TRBV2
abundance: once
CDR3aa: CASRLAGGYGNEQFF
CDR3nt: TGTGCCAGCCGACTAGCGGGAGGTTACGGCAATGAGCAGTTCTTC

d_gene: TRBD2
j_gene: TRBJ2-7
len: 18
v_gene: TRBV10-3
abundance: NA
CDR3aa: CAISESGTSGAASYEQYF
CDR3nt: TGTGCCATCAGTGAGTCGGGGACTAGCGGGGCGGCCTCCTACGAGCAGTACTTC

d_gene: NA
j_gene: TRBJ2-7
len: 15
v_gene: TRBV3-1/TRBV3-2
abundance: few
CDR3aa: CASSPRWQGGYEQYF
CDR3nt: TGTGCCAGCAGCCCTCGGTGGCAGGGAGGCTACGAGCAGTACTTC

d_gene: TRBD1
j_gene: TRBJ1-4
len: 16
v_gene: TRBV19
abundance: NA
CDR3aa: CASNFGGRQGNEKLFF
CDR3nt: TGTGCCAGTAATTTTGGTGGGCGACAGGGAAACGAAAAACTGTTTTTT

d_gene: NA
j_gene: TRBJ1-1
len: 14
v_gene: TRBV6-6
abundance: NA
CDR3aa: CASSYSARDTEAFF
CDR3nt: TGTGCCAGCAGTTACTCGGCGAGGGACACTGAAGCTTTCTTT

d_gene: NA
j_gene: TRBJ2-1
len: 19
v_gene: TRBV21-1
abundance: few
CDR3aa: CASSKACLAGRRSYNEQFF
CDR3nt: TGTGCCAGCAGCAAAGCGTGCCTAGCGGGGCGACGGTCCTACAATGAGCAGTTCTTC

d_gene: NA
j_gene: TRBJ2-2
len: 15
v_gene: TRBV24-1
abundance: few
CDR3aa: CATSDSGRVTGELFF
CDR3nt: TGTGCCACCAGTGATAGCGGACGGGTTACCGGGGAGCTGTTTTTT

d_gene: TRBD1
j_gene: TRBJ1-5
len: 14
v_gene: TRBV28
abundance: NA
CDR3aa: CASSSWTGNQPQHF
CDR3nt: TGTGCCAGCAGCTCTTGGACAGGGAATCAGCCCCAGCATTTT

d_gene: NA
j_gene: TRBJ2-5
len: 13
v_gene: TRBV11-3
abundance: few
CDR3aa: CASSFRGWETQYF
CDR3nt: TGTGCCAGCAGCTTCAGGGGCTGGGAGACCCAGTACTTC

d_gene: TRBD1
j_gene: TRBJ1-1
len: 13
v_gene: TRBV4-1
abundance: NA
CDR3aa: CASSQGDRGEAFF
CDR3nt: TGCGCCAGCAGCCAAGGGGACAGGGGGGAAGCTTTCTTT

d_gene: TRBD1
j_gene: TRBJ2-2
len: 14
v_gene: TRBV27
abundance: NA
CDR3aa: CASRGQGDTGELFF
CDR3nt: TGTGCCAGCAGGGGACAGGGCGACACCGGGGAGCTGTTTTTT

d_gene: NA
j_gene: TRBJ1-2
len: 14
v_gene: TRBV6-2/TRBV6-3
abundance: NA
CDR3aa: CASSSGSQKGGYTF
CDR3nt: TGTGCCAGCAGTTCTGGGAGCCAGAAGGGAGGCTACACCTTC

d_gene: TRBD1
j_gene: TRBJ2-2
len: 15
v_gene: TRBV2
abundance: NA
CDR3aa: CASSSRTGGTGELFF
CDR3nt: TGTGCCAGCAGTTCTCGGACAGGGGGCACCGGGGAGCTGTTTTTT

d_gene: NA
j_gene: TRBJ1-2
len: 13
v_gene: TRBV20-1
abundance: NA
CDR3aa: CSASSSGRYGYTF
CDR3nt: TGCAGTGCTAGTTCGTCCGGGAGATATGGCTACACCTTC

d_gene: NA
j_gene: TRBJ2-5
len: 13
v_gene: TRBV10-3
abundance: NA
CDR3aa: CAISGSSEETQYF
CDR3nt: TGTGCCATCAGTGGGTCCTCAGAAGAGACCCAGTACTTC

d_gene: NA
j_gene: TRBJ2-1
len: 15
v_gene: TRBV3-1/TRBV3-2
abundance: NA
CDR3aa: CASSQGRGGRNEQFF
CDR3nt: TGTGCCAGCAGCCAAGGGAGGGGGGGCCGCAATGAGCAGTTCTTC

d_gene: NA
j_gene: TRBJ1-1
len: 13
v_gene: TRBV9
abundance: NA
CDR3aa: CASSVVSNTEAFF
CDR3nt: TGTGCCAGCAGCGTAGTCTCGAACACTGAAGCTTTCTTT

d_gene: TRBD1
j_gene: TRBJ1-4
len: 15
v_gene: TRBV6-2/TRBV6-3
abundance: NA
CDR3aa: CASSSTGATNEKLFF
CDR3nt: TGTGCCAGCAGCTCTACAGGGGCGACTAATGAAAAACTGTTTTTT

d_gene: TRBD1
j_gene: TRBJ2-1
len: 14
v_gene: TRBV29-1
abundance: NA
CDR3aa: CSVAPGQGSNEQFF
CDR3nt: TGCAGCGTTGCGCCCGGACAGGGGAGTAATGAGCAGTTCTTC

d_gene: NA
j_gene: TRBJ2-1
len: 12
v_gene: TRBV20-1
abundance: once
CDR3aa: CSASQGGTEQFF
CDR3nt: TGCAGTGCTAGTCAAGGGGGTACTGAGCAGTTCTTC

d_gene: NA
j_gene: TRBJ1-6
len: 16
v_gene: TRBV4-1
abundance: NA
CDR3aa: CASSQELYRVGSPLHF
CDR3nt: TGCGCCAGCAGCCAGGAGCTCTACAGGGTTGGATCACCCCTCCACTTT

d_gene: NA
j_gene: TRBJ2-1
len: 13
v_gene: TRBV7-2
abundance: NA
CDR3aa: CASSLSREGEQFF
CDR3nt: TGTGCCAGCAGCTTATCGCGGGAAGGTGAGCAGTTCTTC

d_gene: NA
j_gene: TRBJ1-1
len: 15
v_gene: TRBV4-1
abundance: NA
CDR3aa: CASSQEAVMNTEAFF
CDR3nt: TGCGCCAGCAGCCAAGAGGCGGTCATGAACACTGAAGCTTTCTTT

d_gene: TRBD2
j_gene: TRBJ2-1
len: 18
v_gene: TRBV4-2
abundance: NA
CDR3aa: CASSQEGRGLAPYNEQFF
CDR3nt: TGTGCCAGCAGCCAAGAGGGGAGGGGACTAGCCCCCTACAATGAGCAGTTCTTC

d_gene: NA
j_gene: TRBJ1-5
len: 15
v_gene: TRBV27
abundance: NA
CDR3aa: CASSFRGLGNQPQHF
CDR3nt: TGTGCCAGCAGTTTTAGGGGGTTAGGAAATCAGCCCCAGCATTTT

d_gene: TRBD1
j_gene: TRBJ1-1
len: 11
v_gene: TRBV10-3
abundance: NA
CDR3aa: CAIGQDTEAFF
CDR3nt: TGTGCCATCGGACAGGACACTGAAGCTTTCTTT